Below are 21 T cell receptor beta chains sequenced from a single sample in a study of human T cells and chemical hapten exposure. The time point: patch test 1, 2 weeks after DPC sensitization. The treatment was: therapeutic diphenylcyclopropenone sensitization with weekly scalp DPC. A single record per CDR3 protein comes from TCRdb applying MiXCR to the RACE reads. Of over 45,000 distinct CDR3 sequences in the sample, about 9% are singletons; the top ten hold about an eighth. The source material was whole blood, sampled in connection with sensitization to the hapten diphenylcyclopropenone (DPC). Source of these receptors: a woman aged 40 to 55 with alopecia areata. Some clones in this sample may be carry-over from other donors' samples.

The sample holds many counts of this clonotype. The chain employs TRBV5-1 and TRBJ2-5, with 10 bases identical to TRBD2. Trimming removed 3 bases from V and 4 bases from J; junction bases left unmatched: 12. The CDR3 spans 17 residues. Germline V gene lookup returns CDR1 SGHRS and CDR2 YFSETQ. The CDR3 coding sequence is TGCGCCAGCAGCTCTGGAATCGAGCGGGGGGGCCGAGAGACCCAGTACTTC. It specifies CASSSGIERGGRETQYF.

This clonotype was picked up one time. The chain links TRBV7-2 to TRBJ2-7; D remains unclear. CDR3 length: 14 residues. The germline gives CDR1 SGHTA, CDR2 FQGNSA. The V end was cut by 7 bases, the J end by 2 bases, with 15 bases between. The CDR3 DNA follows: TGTGCCAGCATCCGAGAGGCAGGTCCCTACGAGCAGTACTTC. Its protein product is CASIREAGPYEQYF.

This clonotype came up many times. The chain carries TRBV2 and TRBJ2-7, with a possible D match to TRBD1 (6 bases). CDR3 size: 13 residues. From germline, CDR1 is SNHLY and CDR2 FYNNEI. The V end was cut by 8 bases, the J end by 0 bases, with 11 bases between. The CDR3 sequence is CASQGITSYEQYF. CDR3 bases: TGTGCCAGCCAGGGGATAACCTCCTACGAGCAGTACTTC.

This clonotype was found many times. The chain carries TRBV20-1 and TRBJ1-1; 7 bases are a match to TRBD1. CDR3 length: 13 residues. V gave up 4 bases and J gave up 0 bases; unmatched junction bases: 2. Germline loops: CDR1 DFQATT, CDR2 SNEGSKA (reference sequence). The CDR3 region is CSAMGQLNTEAFF. CDR3 in DNA: TGCAGTGCTATGGGACAGTTGAACACTGAAGCTTTCTTT.

This clonotype was seen more than once but under ten times. The chain is built from TRBV5-5 and TRBJ2-7, with D possibly TRBD2 on 5 matching bases. In germline, CDR1 is SGHKS, CDR2 YYEKEE (reference sequence). With 0 bases removed from V and 2 bases from J, the gap between germline ends came to 6 bases. CDR3 length: 13 residues. The CDR3 nucleotides are TGTGCCAGCAGCTTGGGGAGGACCTACGAGCAGTACTTC. Protein product: CASSLGRTYEQYF.

The chain carries TRBV30 and TRBJ2-3; D unclear. The length of the CDR3 is 13 residues. The V end lost 0 bases, the J end lost 5 bases, and 9 bases lay between the germline ends. Germline V gene data show CDR1 as GTSNPN and CDR2 as SVGIG (reference sequence). Here the CDR3 DNA reads TGTGCCTGGAGTGTTTACCAGAGAGATACGCAGTATTTT. Its protein product is CAWSVYQRDTQYF.

This clonotype was observed a few times. The chain is built from TRBV9 and TRBJ1-5; the D gene is possibly TRBD1 (5 bases). V lost 7 bases to trimming and J lost 8 bases, with 13 bases between them. Germline CDR1 is SGDLS and CDR2 is YYNGEE. CDR3 length: 12 amino acids. In nucleotides, the CDR3 is TGTGCCAGCGGGGAGGGGTTAGAGCCCCAGCATTTT. Translation: CASGEGLEPQHF.

The sample holds many counts of this clonotype. The rearrangement joins TRBV12-3 or TRBV12-4 to TRBJ2-7; no reliable D call. The CDR3 contains 11 residues. Deletions cut 3 bases from V and 6 bases from J, with 6 bases between. The CDR3 DNA sequence: TGTGCCAGCAGTTTGAGAGGCGAGCAGTACTTC. It yields the protein CASSLRGEQYF.

This clonotype was counted at least ten times. The chain uses TRBV4-1 and TRBJ1-6; unclear D gene. The CDR3 covers 17 residues. Between the trimmed V and J ends, which lost 2 bases and 9 bases, there was a span of 20 bases. Germline CDR1 MGHRA, CDR2 YSYEKL. The CDR3 region has the DNA TGCGCCAGCAGCCAAATTCTAGAATCCCCCCGTAGTTCACCCCTCCACTTT. This sequence encodes CASSQILESPRSSPLHF.

This clonotype has at least ten counts. This chain joins TRBV20-1 and TRBJ1-1, with 8 nucleotides matching TRBD1. This CDR3 spans 16 amino acids. V was clipped by 0 bases and J by 1 base; unmatched bases: 7. CDR1 is DFQATT, CDR2 SNEGSKA, per germline (reference sequence). In DNA, the CDR3 is TGCAGTGCTAGAGATCCCCAGACAGGGGCGAACACTGAAGCTTTCTTT. Its protein product is CSARDPQTGANTEAFF.

This clonotype has just a few counts. V is TRBV5-5 and J is TRBJ2-2, with D possibly called TRBD1 or TRBD2 (5 bases each). Germline V gene sequence: CDR1 SGHKS, CDR2 YYEKEE (reference sequence). This CDR3 is built from 15 residues. V gave up 3 bases and J gave up 2 bases, with 11 bases separating them. CDR3 protein: CASSWDRPNTGELFF. The DNA for the CDR3 is TGTGCCAGCAGCTGGGACCGACCTAACACCGGGGAGCTGTTTTTT.

The sample holds a few counts of this clonotype. CDR3 sequence: CASSLRADSYNEQFF. CDR3 sequence (DNA): TGTGCCAGCAGTTTAAGGGCAGACTCCTACAATGAGCAGTTCTTC. The chain employs TRBV12-3 or TRBV12-4 and TRBJ2-1, with D unresolved. The CDR3 runs 15 residues. Trimming pared 2 bases from V and 0 bases from J, leaving 8 bases between.

This clonotype was seen at least ten times. This sequence joins TRBV6-1 and TRBJ1-1; D perhaps matches TRBD1 (5 bases). Trimming removed 2 bases from V and 5 bases from J, with 12 bases in between. The CDR3 sequence is 14 residues long. Germline V gene lookup returns CDR1 MNHNS and CDR2 SASEGT. CDR3 DNA sequence: TGTGCCAGCAGTGAACCAGGGAGACATACTGAAGCTTTCTTT. This codes for CASSEPGRHTEAFF.

This clonotype has a count of ten or more. V and J are TRBV6-2 or TRBV6-3 and TRBJ1-1; 7 bases map to TRBD1. The junction had 8 bases not matched to a gene; V was cut back by 8 bases and J by 2 bases. This CDR3 spans 14 amino acids. Germline loops: CDR1 MNHEY, CDR2 SVGEGT. The CDR3 nucleotides read TGTGCCAGCCGCCCGGACAGGCCAAACACTGAAGCTTTCTTT. Translation gives CASRPDRPNTEAFF.

The V and J genes are TRBV7-2 and TRBJ2-5; D gene uncertain. Germline V gene lookup returns CDR1 SGHTA and CDR2 FQGNSA. This CDR3 has 15 residues. V was shortened by 2 bases and J by 5 bases, with 15 bases between the two germline ends. The CDR3 DNA reads TGTGCCAGCAGCTTAATCGTTGATAGGCGTGAGACCCAGTACTTC. Amino acid sequence: CASSLIVDRRETQYF.

This clonotype showed up many times. This chain joins TRBV12-3 or TRBV12-4 and TRBJ2-1; possibly TRBD2 for D (5 bases). The CDR3 is 15 residues long. The V end lost 10 bases, the J end lost 4 bases, and 20 bases lay between the germline ends. In DNA, the CDR3 is TGTGCCACCTCGGGGTATCCGAGACTTTACAATGAGCAGTTCTTC. It encodes CATSGYPRLYNEQFF.

This clonotype has a handful of counts. This rearrangement joins TRBV5-1 to TRBJ2-2; D remains ambiguous. V was cut by 1 base and J by 5 bases, with 12 bases left in between. This CDR3 contains 15 residues. The germline V gene encodes CDR1 SGHRS and CDR2 YFSETQ. CDR3 residues: CASSLTAGLTGELFF. In nucleotides, the CDR3 is TGCGCCAGCAGCTTGACGGCTGGCTTGACCGGGGAGCTGTTTTTT.

This rearrangement joins TRBV11-3 to TRBJ2-1; TRBD2 agrees at 11 bases. The CDR3 sequence is 14 residues long. The germline gives CDR1 SGHNT, CDR2 YENEEA. Trimming cost V 1 base and J 7 bases; bases outside gene matches: 0. The CDR3 sequence: CASSLGLAGNEQFF. The CDR3 DNA reads TGTGCCAGCAGCTTAGGACTAGCGGGGAATGAGCAGTTCTTC. Using reference TRBV11-3 and TRBJ2-1 for the parts outside the CDR3, the full variable domain is EAGVVQSPRYKIIEKKQPVAFWCNPISGHNTLYWYLQNLGQGPELLIRYENEEAVDDSQLPKDRFSAERLKGVDSTLKIQPAELGDSAVYLCASSLGLAGNEQFFGPGTRLTVL.

This clonotype has ten or more counts. The CDR3, as DNA: TGCAGTGCTATAGGACTAACCGGAAGCTCCTACAATGAGCAGTTCTTC. Translated, it gives CSAIGLTGSSYNEQFF. The rearrangement uses TRBV20-1 and TRBJ2-1; D perhaps matches TRBD2 (6 bases). The CDR3 contains 16 residues. The germline V gene encodes CDR1 DFQATT and CDR2 SNEGSKA (reference sequence). V was shortened by 4 bases and J by 0 bases, with 16 bases between the two germline ends.

This clonotype occurred many times. The chain is built from TRBV28 and TRBJ2-7; TRBD1 agrees at 11 bases. V dropped 5 bases and J dropped 2; count of bases not matched to a gene: 5. The CDR3 spans 15 residues. The V gene's germline CDR1 is MDHEN and CDR2 SYDVKM. As DNA, the CDR3 is TGTGCCAGCAGTAAACCGGGACAGGGGGCCTACGAGCAGTACTTC. This encodes CASSKPGQGAYEQYF.

This clonotype was recorded at least ten times. This chain uses TRBV3-1 with TRBJ2-3; D possibly corresponds to TRBD1 (6 bases). CDR1 is LGHDT, CDR2 YNNKEL, per germline (reference sequence). V was cut by 4 bases and J by 6 bases, with 14 bases left in between. This CDR3 spans 14 amino acids. The CDR3 nucleotides read TGTGCCAGCAGCCTAGCAGGGGAGCGGGATACGCAGTATTTT. This translates into CASSLAGERDTQYF.